The 23 T cell receptor beta chains listed next were all sequenced from one sample in a study of glioma-infiltrating T cells after dendritic cell vaccination. Time point given: after dendritic cell vaccination, including at tumor progression/relapse. The method was immunoSEQ multiplex PCR; TCRdb's version includes in-frame clones alone and lacks a portion of them. This sample has tens of thousands of clones, with around 84% found just once. This sample comprised blood, obtained after dendritic cell vaccination. The receptor source for this set is a human donor with glioblastoma.

This clone was found once. The chain joins TRBV7-9 to TRBJ2-5; 7 bases align to TRBD1. Trimming took 6 bases from V and 1 from J; bases not matched to a gene: 14. The length of the CDR3 is 17 residues. Per germline, CDR1 SEHNR and CDR2 FQNEAQ (reference sequence). CDR3 sequence: CASRSPPAGGRQETQYF. The CDR3 DNA follows: TGTGCCAGCAGGAGCCCTCCGGCAGGGGGACGCCAAGAGACCCAGTACTTC.

The chain is built from TRBV29-1 and TRBJ2-7; 9 bases line up with TRBD2. Trimming cost V 7 bases and J 7 bases; bases outside gene matches: 11. There are 13 residues in the CDR3. CDR1 is SQVTM and CDR2 is ANQGSEA in the germline V gene. The CDR3 DNA sequence: TGCAGCGGAAATAGCGGGAGCTTTGGGGAGCAGTACTTC. This translates into CSGNSGSFGEQYF.

The chain has TRBV28 and TRBJ2-2; the match to TRBD2 covers 7 bases. With V trimmed by 5 bases and J by 5 bases, 8 bases remained unmatched. CDR3 length: 15 residues. In germline, CDR1 is MDHEN, CDR2 SYDVKM. The CDR3 reads CASSAWGRGTGELFF. CDR3 DNA sequence: TGTGCCAGCAGTGCGTGGGGGAGGGGAACCGGGGAGCTGTTTTTT.

J is TRBJ2-7 and V is TRBV11-2; TRBD1 is a possible D gene (6 bases). V was trimmed by 1 base and J by 5 bases, leaving 9 bases between them. CDR1 SGHAT and CDR2 FQNNGV come from the germline V gene. This CDR3 has 13 amino acids. The CDR3 loop is CASSLGRDNEQYF. The CDR3 DNA follows: TGTGCCAGCAGCTTAGGCAGGGACAACGAGCAGTACTTC.

The chain is built from TRBV5-4 and TRBJ2-1, with 9 bases identical to TRBD2. This CDR3 is 15 amino acids long. V lost 9 bases to trimming and J lost 6 bases; unmatched junction nucleotides: 13. The germline gives CDR1 SGHNT, CDR2 YYREEE (reference sequence). The CDR3 DNA reads as TGTGCCACCACTCCGCGGAGCGGGGGGAGCAATGAGCAGTTCTTC. It translates to CATTPRSGGSNEQFF.

The chain has TRBV7-3 and TRBJ2-1, with TRBD2 identical over 8 bases. Germline values: CDR1 SGHTA, CDR2 FQGTGA. The trim removed 5 bases at V and 6 bases at J, leaving 12 bases unmatched. CDR3 length: 16 amino acids. CDR3 sequence reads: CASSAAAGGGRNEQFF. For the CDR3, the DNA is TGTGCCAGCAGCGCCGCGGCGGGAGGCGGTCGCAATGAGCAGTTCTTC. Complete variable domain (other parts from reference TRBV7-3 and TRBJ2-1): GAGVSQTPSNKVTEKGKYVELRCDPISGHTALYWYRQSLGQGPEFLIYFQGTGAADDSGLPNDRFFAVRPEGSVSTLKIQRTERGDSAVYLCASSAAAGGGRNEQFFGPGTRLTVL.

The chain has TRBV19 and TRBJ2-5; 8 nucleotides align to TRBD2. Germline trimming cut 3 bases from V and 8 bases from J; bases unmatched to any gene: 23. The CDR3 covers 19 residues. Germline loops: CDR1 LNHDA, CDR2 SQIVND (reference sequence). The chain's CDR3 is CASSINGYLPGGSQGTQYF. CDR3 bases: TGTGCCAGTAGTATTAATGGTTATTTGCCGGGAGGGTCCCAAGGCACCCAGTACTTC.

V usage is TRBV2 and J usage is TRBJ2-7; 7 bases agree with TRBD1. There are 16 residues in the CDR3. Germline values: CDR1 SNHLY, CDR2 FYNNEI. Trimming took 8 bases from V and 1 from J; bases not matched to a gene: 14. CDR3 protein: CASRGAWTGESYEQYF. Here the CDR3 DNA reads TGTGCCAGCCGTGGGGCATGGACAGGCGAATCCTACGAGCAGTACTTC.

DNA for the CDR3: TGTGCCAGCAGCGCTACAGGGGAAGCGAATGAAAAACTGTTTTTT. This encodes CASSATGEANEKLFF. The chain recombines TRBV6-5 with TRBJ1-4; TRBD1 matches at 7 bases. The CDR3 is 15 amino acids. V gave up 6 bases and J gave up 5 bases; unmatched junction bases: 9. In germline, CDR1 is MNHEY, CDR2 SVGAGI.

V gene TRBV5-1 combines with J gene TRBJ2-1, with D unresolved. Germline V gene lookup returns CDR1 SGHRS and CDR2 YFSETQ. This CDR3 contains 15 residues. Trimming left V 0 bases short and J 0 bases short, with 7 bases between. The CDR3 here is CASSLGAGSYNEQFF. In DNA, the CDR3 is TGCGCCAGCAGCTTGGGAGCAGGCTCCTACAATGAGCAGTTCTTC.

CDR3 nucleotide sequence: TGTGCCAGCAGCTTAGCGGGTCGGGGGTTCTTC. It translates to CASSLAGRGFF. The chain is built from TRBV7-9 and TRBJ2-1, with a tentative D call TRBD2 (5 bases). This CDR3 comprises 11 residues. Germline V gives CDR1 SEHNR, CDR2 FQNEAQ (reference sequence). V gave up 0 bases and J gave up 15 bases, with 9 bases separating them. The full variable domain, rest sourced from reference TRBV7-9 and TRBJ2-1, is DTGVSQNPRHKITKRGQNVTFRCDPISEHNRLYWYRQTLGQGPEFLTYFQNEAQLEKSRLLSDRFSAERPKGSFSTLEIQRTEQGDSAMYLCASSLAGRGFFGPGTRLTVL.

Comment on this clone: Additional DNA sequences in this sample encode the identical CDR3. This chain joins TRBV29-1 and TRBJ2-3; weak D call: TRBD2 (6 bases). The germline CDR1 and CDR2 sequences are SQVTM and ANQGSEA. The CDR3 runs 13 residues. V shed 4 bases and J shed 2 bases, with 10 bases lying between them. CDR3 in amino acids: CSVVGGATDTQYF. The CDR3 region has the DNA TGCAGCGTTGTTGGAGGGGCCACAGATACGCAGTATTTT.

In this sample, this clone turned up a few times. V and J are TRBV30 and TRBJ2-2; the match to TRBD2 covers 15 bases. J gave up 0 bases and V 0 bases, and 5 bases lay outside the gene matches. CDR1 GTSNPN and CDR2 SVGIG come from the germline V gene (reference sequence). The CDR3 is 19 amino acids. CDR3 DNA: TGTGCCTGGAGTGTACGGGGACTAGCGGGAGGCTCGAACACCGGGGAGCTGTTTTTT. Translating gives CAWSVRGLAGGSNTGELFF.

The chain uses TRBV4-1 and TRBJ2-3, with TRBD2 identical over 11 bases. With 0 bases clipped from V and 2 bases from J, the junction kept 7 bases outside the gene matches. Germline lookup yields CDR1 MGHRA and CDR2 YSYEKL. This CDR3 is built from 18 residues. The CDR3 loop reads CASSQDRGTSGFTDTQYF. DNA for the CDR3: TGCGCCAGCAGCCAAGATCGAGGGACTAGCGGTTTCACAGATACGCAGTATTTT.

The CDR3: CAISKAGGETQYF. The CDR3 DNA follows: TGTGCCATCAGTAAGGCGGGGGGAGAGACCCAGTACTTC. The rearrangement joins TRBV10-3 to TRBJ2-5; the match to TRBD2 covers 8 bases. Unmatched junction bases numbered 3, after V lost 5 bases and J lost 4 bases. The CDR3 has 13 residues. Germline values: CDR1 ENHRY, CDR2 SYGVKD.

The rearrangement joins TRBV25-1 to TRBJ2-7, with D possibly matching TRBD1 (6 bases). In germline, CDR1 is MGHDK, CDR2 SYGVNS. This CDR3 comprises 16 residues. V shed 1 base and J shed 0 bases, with 13 bases lying between them. CDR3 sequence: CASSESQGPSSYEQYF. The CDR3 nucleotides read TGTGCCAGCAGTGAATCTCAGGGGCCAAGCTCCTACGAGCAGTACTTC.

The J gene is TRBJ2-7, the V gene TRBV7-9; D gene uncertain. Trimming pared 3 bases from V and 4 bases from J, leaving 10 bases between. CDR1 SEHNR and CDR2 FQNEAQ come from the germline V gene (reference sequence). There are 13 residues in the CDR3. CDR3 sequence (DNA): TGTGCCAGCAGCTTCCCCTCCCCTTACGAGCAGTACTTC. Protein product: CASSFPSPYEQYF.

The V and J genes are TRBV4-2 and TRBJ2-5, with TRBD2 matching over 8 bases. The CDR3 covers 16 residues. Germline loops: CDR1 LGHNA, CDR2 YNFKEQ. The J segment lost 4 bases and the V segment lost 0 bases, leaving 7 bases of the junction unmatched. CDR3 nucleotide sequence: TGTGCCAGCAGCCAAGAGGGGGCGGGAGGAGTAGAGACCCAGTACTTC. It translates to CASSQEGAGGVETQYF.

The chain employs TRBV28 and TRBJ1-1; D is possibly TRBD1 (6 bases). Germline V gives CDR1 MDHEN, CDR2 SYDVKM. The V and J ends lost 6 bases and 6 bases respectively, with 14 bases between them. The CDR3 has 13 amino acids. The CDR3 nucleotides are TGTGCCAGCAGACTCCGGACAGTCCCTGAAGCTTTCTTT. Translated, it gives CASRLRTVPEAFF.

This clone appeared a single time. The V and J genes are TRBV28 and TRBJ1-5; a possible D gene is TRBD1 (6 bases). This CDR3 is built from 14 residues. The V gene lost 11 bases and the J gene lost 2 bases, with 16 bases spanning the gap. In germline, CDR1 is MDHEN, CDR2 SYDVKM. For the CDR3, the DNA is TGTGCCTCTCGCCCGGACAGCCGCAATCAGCCCCAGCATTTT. Its translation: CASRPDSRNQPQHF.

CDR3 nucleotides: TGTGCCAGCAGCTTAGAACAGGGGGCCTCCTACGAGCAGTACTTC. As protein: CASSLEQGASYEQYF. This chain links TRBV7-2 with TRBJ2-7; 9 bases are a match to TRBD1. Germline trimming cut 1 base from V and 0 bases from J; bases unmatched to any gene: 1. Germline CDR1 and CDR2: SGHTA and FQGNSA. The CDR3 length is 15 residues.

The rearrangement joins TRBV9 to TRBJ2-7; 9 bases fit TRBD1. The CDR3 is 15 residues long. From germline, CDR1 is SGDLS and CDR2 YYNGEE. J gave up 5 bases and V 6 bases, and 12 bases lay outside the gene matches. CDR3 region: CASTPSGTGINEQYF. The CDR3 DNA reads TGTGCCAGCACCCCATCCGGGACAGGGATTAACGAGCAGTACTTC. Variable domain in full (rest from reference TRBV9 and TRBJ2-7): DSGVTQTPKHLITATGQRVTLRCSPRSGDLSVYWYQQSLDQGLQFLIQYYNGEERAKGNILERFSAQQFPDLHSELNLSSLELGDSALYFCASTPSGTGINEQYFGPGTRLTVT.

The V gene is TRBV18, the J gene TRBJ1-1; TRBD1 matches 8 bases. The V gene end was trimmed by 4 bases and the J gene end by 3 bases; junction bases not matched to a gene: 4. CDR1 KGHSH and CDR2 LQKENI come from the germline V gene. The CDR3 loop spans 14 amino acids. This CDR3 reads CASSLLDRDTEAFF. CDR3 bases: TGTGCCAGCTCACTTTTGGACAGGGACACTGAAGCTTTCTTT.